The text below deals with one T cell receptor beta chain. What it binds is not known. The record originates from a study of blood T cells in healthy people across ages. On the study more broadly: Per two T cells, about one barcoded beta molecule was captured through template switching.

Study outcomes and limitations: Diversity was estimated from one million T cells, and these estimates were considered underestimates. CMV status of donors was not determined, possibly confounding expanded clonotype changes.

At least 6.5 million PBMCs were isolated per sample. The CDR3 consists of 15 residues. Germline CDR1 is MNHEY and CDR2 is SVGEGT. Together with a sample-barcoded 5' primer, a J-beta primer mix was included in a second PCR lasting roughly 6 to 12 cycles. Via MiXCR, TCRdb re-called the 5' RACE reads, giving one row per CDR3 protein. The table includes about 580,000 distinct CDR3 sequences, 47% detected once. Sequenced sample: blood. The J gene is TRBJ2-4, the V gene TRBV6-2 or TRBV6-3; 9 bases agree with TRBD2. The end of the DNA aligns better with TRBJ2-7, so the J call may be wrong. The TCR sequence derives from a man older than 75 in good health. DNA of the CDR3: TGTGCCAGCAGAGTTTTCGGACTAGCGAGACACGAGCAGTACTTC. This codes for CASRVFGLARHEQYF.